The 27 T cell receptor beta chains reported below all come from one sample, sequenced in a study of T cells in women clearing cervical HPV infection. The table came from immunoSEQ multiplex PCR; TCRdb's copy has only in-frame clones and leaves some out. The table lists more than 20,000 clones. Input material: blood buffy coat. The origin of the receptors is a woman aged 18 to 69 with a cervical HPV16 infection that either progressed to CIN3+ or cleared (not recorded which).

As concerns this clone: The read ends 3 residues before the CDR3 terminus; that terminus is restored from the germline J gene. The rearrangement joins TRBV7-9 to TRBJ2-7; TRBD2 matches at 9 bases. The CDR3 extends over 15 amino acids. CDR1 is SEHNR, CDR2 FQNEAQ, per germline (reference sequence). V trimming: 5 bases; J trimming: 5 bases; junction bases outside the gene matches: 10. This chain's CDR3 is CASSPWRGGDDEQYF. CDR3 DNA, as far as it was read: TGTGCCAGCAGCCCTTGGCGCGGGGGGGACGACGAG.

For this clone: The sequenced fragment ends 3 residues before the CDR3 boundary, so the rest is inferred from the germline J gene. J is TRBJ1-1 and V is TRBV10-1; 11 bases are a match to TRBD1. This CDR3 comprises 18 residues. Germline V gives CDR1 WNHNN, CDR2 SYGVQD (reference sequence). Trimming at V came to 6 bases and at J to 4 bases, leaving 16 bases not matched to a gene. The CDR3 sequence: CASRKGVRTGGRGTEAFF. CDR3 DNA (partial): TGCGCCAGCAGAAAGGGGGTCAGGACAGGGGGCCGGGGCACTGAA.

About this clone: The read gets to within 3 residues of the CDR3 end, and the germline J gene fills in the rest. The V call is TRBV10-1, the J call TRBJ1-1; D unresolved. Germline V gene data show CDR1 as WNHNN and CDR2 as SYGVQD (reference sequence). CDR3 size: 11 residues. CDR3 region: CASSEAGIAFF. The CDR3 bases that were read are TGCGCCAGCAGTGAGGCGGGTATC.

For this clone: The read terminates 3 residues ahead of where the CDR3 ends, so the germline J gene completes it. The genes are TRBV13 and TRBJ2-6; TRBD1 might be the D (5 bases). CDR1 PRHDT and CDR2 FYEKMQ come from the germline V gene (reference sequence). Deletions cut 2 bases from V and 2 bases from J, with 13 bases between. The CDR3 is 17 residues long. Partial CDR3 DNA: TGTGCCAGCAGCTTACGAATGGGGCAAGCTGGGGCCAACGTC. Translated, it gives CASSLRMGQAGANV. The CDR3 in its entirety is CASSLRMGQAGANVLTF.

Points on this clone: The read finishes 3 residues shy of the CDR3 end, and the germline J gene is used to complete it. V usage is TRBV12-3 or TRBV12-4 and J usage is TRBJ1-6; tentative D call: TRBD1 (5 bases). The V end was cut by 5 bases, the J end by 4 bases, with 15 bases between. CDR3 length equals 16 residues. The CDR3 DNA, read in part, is TGTGCCAGCAGTCATCCCGATGACAGATATAATTCACCC. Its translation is CASSHPDDRYNSP. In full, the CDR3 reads CASSHPDDRYNSPLHF.

The sequenced CDR3 bases are TGTGCCACCAGTGACACAGGGTTCTACGAG. It encodes CATSDTGFYE. The entire CDR3 protein reads CATSDTGFYEQYF. The J gene is TRBJ2-7, the V gene TRBV24-1; possibly TRBD1 for D (6 bases). The read comes to an end 3 residues before the CDR3 does, leaving the germline J gene to fill in the end. V gave up 4 bases and J gave up 3 bases, with 9 bases separating them. The CDR3 contains 13 residues. CDR1 is KGHDR, CDR2 SFDVKD, per germline.

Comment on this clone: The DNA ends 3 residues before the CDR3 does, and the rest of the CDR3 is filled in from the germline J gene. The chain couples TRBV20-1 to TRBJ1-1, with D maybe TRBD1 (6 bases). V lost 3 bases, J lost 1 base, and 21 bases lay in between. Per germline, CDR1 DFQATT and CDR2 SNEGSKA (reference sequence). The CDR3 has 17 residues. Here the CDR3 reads CSARRGGPGTGNTEAFF. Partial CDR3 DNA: TGCAGTGCTAGGAGGGGGGGGCCGGGGACTGGGAACACTGAA.

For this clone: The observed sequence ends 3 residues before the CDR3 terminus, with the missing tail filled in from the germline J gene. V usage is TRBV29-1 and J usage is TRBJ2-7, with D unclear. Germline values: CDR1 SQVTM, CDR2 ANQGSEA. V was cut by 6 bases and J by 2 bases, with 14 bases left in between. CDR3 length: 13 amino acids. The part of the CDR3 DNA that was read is TGCAGCGTCCAATTAGCCAATACCTACGAG. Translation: CSVQLANTYE. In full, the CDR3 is CSVQLANTYEQYF.

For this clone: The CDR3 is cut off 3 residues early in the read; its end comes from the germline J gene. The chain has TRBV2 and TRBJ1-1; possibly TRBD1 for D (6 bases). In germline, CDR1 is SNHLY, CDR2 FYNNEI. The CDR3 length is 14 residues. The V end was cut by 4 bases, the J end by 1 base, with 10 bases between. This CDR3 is CASSVVDRNTEAFF. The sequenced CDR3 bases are TGTGCCAGCAGTGTCGTGGACAGGAACACTGAA.

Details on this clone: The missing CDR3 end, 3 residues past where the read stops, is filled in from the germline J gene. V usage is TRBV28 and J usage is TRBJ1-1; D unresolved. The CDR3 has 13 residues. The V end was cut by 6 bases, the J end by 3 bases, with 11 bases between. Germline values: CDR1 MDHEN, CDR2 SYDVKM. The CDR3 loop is CASRPGGDTEAFF. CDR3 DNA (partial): TGTGCCAGCAGACCCGGCGGGGACACTGAA. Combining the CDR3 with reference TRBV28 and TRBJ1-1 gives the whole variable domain DVKVTQSSRYLVKRTGEKVFLECVQDMDHENMFWYRQDPGLGLRLIYFSYDVKMKEKGDIPEGYSVSREKKERFSLILESASTNQTSMYLCASRPGGDTEAFFGQGTRLTVV.

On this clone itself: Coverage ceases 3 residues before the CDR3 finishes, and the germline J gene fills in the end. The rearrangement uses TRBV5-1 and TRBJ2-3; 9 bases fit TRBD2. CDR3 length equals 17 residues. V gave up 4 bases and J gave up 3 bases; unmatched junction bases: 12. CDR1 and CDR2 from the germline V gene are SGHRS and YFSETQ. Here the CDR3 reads CASSQSPGLAKTDTQYF. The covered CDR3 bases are TGCGCCAGCAGCCAATCCCCAGGACTAGCGAAGACAGATACG.

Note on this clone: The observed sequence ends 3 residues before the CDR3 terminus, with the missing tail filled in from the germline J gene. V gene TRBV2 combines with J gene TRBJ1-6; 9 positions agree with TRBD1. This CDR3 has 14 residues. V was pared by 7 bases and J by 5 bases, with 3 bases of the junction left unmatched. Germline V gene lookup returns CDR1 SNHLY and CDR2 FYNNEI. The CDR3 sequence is CASKWTGDNSPLHF. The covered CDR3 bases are TGTGCCAGCAAATGGACAGGGGATAATTCACCC.

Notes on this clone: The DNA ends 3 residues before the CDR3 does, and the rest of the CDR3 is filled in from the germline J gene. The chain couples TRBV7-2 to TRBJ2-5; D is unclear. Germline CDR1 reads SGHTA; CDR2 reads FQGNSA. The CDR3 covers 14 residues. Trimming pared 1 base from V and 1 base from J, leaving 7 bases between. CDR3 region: CASSLESSQETQYF. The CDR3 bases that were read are TGTGCCAGCAGCTTAGAGTCTAGCCAAGAGACC. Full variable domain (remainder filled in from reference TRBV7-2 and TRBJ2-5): GAGVSQSPSNKVTEKGKDVELRCDPISGHTALYWYRQSLGQGLEFLIYFQGNSAPDKSGLPSDRFSAERTGGSVSTLTIQRTQQEDSAVYLCASSLESSQETQYFGPGTRLLVL.

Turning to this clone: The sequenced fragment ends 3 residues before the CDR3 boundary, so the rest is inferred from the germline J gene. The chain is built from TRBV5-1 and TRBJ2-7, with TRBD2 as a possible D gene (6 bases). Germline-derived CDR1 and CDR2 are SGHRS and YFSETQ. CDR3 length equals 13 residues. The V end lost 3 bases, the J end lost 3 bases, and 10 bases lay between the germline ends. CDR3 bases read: TGCGCCAGCAGCTCCCAGGGACTCTACGAG. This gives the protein CASSSQGLYE. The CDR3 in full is CASSSQGLYEQYF.

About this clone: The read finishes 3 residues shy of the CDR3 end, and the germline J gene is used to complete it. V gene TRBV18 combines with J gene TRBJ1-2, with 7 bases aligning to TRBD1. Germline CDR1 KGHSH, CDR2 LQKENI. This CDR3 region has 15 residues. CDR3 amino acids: CASSPMRTGVLGYTF. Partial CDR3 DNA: TGTGCCAGCTCACCAATGCGGACAGGCGTCTTAGGC.

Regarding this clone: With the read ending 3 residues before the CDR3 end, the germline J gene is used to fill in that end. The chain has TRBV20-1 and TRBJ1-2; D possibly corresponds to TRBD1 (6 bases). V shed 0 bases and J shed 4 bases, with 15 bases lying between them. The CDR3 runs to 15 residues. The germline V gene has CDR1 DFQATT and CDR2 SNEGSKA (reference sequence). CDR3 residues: CSARDSGRGSYGYTF. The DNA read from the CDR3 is TGCAGTGCTAGAGATAGTGGCAGGGGATCCTATGGC.

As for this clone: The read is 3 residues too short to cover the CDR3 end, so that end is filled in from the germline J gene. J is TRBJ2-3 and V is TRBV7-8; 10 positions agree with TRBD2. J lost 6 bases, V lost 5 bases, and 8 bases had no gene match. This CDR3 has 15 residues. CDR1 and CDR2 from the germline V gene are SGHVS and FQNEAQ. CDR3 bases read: TGTGCCAGCAGCCTCGCTAGCGGGAGCTTCGATACG. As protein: CASSLASGSFDT. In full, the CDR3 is CASSLASGSFDTQYF.

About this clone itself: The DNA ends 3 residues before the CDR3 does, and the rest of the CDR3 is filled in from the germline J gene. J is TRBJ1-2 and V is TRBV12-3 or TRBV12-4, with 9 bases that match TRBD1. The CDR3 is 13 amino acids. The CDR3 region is CASSHRGPLGYTF. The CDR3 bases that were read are TGTGCCAGCAGTCACAGGGGGCCGTTGGGC.

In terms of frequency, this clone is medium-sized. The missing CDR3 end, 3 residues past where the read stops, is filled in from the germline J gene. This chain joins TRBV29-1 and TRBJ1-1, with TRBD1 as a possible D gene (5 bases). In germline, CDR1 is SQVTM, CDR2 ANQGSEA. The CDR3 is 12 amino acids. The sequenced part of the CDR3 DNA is TGCAGCGCCCGGAACCTGAACAGGGAA. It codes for CSARNLNRE. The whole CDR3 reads CSARNLNREAFF. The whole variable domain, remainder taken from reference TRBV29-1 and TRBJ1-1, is SAVISQKPSRDICQRGTSLTIQCQVDSQVTMMFWYRQQPGQSLTLIATANQGSEATYESGFVIDKFPISRPNLTFSTLTVSNMSPEDSSIYLCSARNLNREAFFGQGTRLTVV.

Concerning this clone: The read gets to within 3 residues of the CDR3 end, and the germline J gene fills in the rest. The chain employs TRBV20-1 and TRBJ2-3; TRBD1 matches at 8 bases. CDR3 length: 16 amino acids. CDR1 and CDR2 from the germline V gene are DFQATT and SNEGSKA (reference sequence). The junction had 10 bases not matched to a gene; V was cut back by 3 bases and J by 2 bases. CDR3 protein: CSARWNRGFLTDTQYF. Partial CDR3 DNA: TGCAGTGCTAGGTGGAACAGGGGGTTTCTCACAGATACG.

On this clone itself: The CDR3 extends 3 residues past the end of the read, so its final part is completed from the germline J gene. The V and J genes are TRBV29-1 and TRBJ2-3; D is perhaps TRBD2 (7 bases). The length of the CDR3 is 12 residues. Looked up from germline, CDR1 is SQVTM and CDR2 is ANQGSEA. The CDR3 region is CSAELGGAPQYF. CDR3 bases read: TGCAGCGCCGAACTGGGGGGGGCACCG.

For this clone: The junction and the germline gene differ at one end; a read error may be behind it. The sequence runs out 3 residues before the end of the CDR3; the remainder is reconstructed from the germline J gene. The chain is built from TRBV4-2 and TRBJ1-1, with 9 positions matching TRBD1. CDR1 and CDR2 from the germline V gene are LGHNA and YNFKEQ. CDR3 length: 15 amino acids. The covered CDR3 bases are TGCGCCAGCAGCTACGGACAGGGGAGATCCACTGAA. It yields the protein CASSYGQGRSTE. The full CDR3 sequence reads CASSYGQGRSTEAFF.

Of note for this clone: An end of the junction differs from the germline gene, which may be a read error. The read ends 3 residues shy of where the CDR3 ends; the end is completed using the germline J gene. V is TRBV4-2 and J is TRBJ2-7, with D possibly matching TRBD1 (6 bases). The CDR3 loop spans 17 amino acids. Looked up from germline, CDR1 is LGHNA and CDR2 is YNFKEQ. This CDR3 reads CASSQDPSRGALYEQYF. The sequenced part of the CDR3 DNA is TGCGCCAGCAGCCAAGATCCGAGCAGGGGAGCTCTCTACGAG.

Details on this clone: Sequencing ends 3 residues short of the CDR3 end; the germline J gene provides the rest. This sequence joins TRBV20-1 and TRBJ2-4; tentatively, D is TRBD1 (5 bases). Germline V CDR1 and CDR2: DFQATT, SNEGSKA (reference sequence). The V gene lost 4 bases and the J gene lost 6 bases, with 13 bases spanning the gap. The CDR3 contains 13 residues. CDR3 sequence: CSANTGQSNIQYF. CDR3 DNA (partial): TGCAGTGCTAACACAGGACAATCAAACATT.

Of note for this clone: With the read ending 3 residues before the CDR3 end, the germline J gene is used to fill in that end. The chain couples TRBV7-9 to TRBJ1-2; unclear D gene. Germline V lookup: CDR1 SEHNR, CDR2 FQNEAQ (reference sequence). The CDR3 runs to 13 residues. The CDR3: CASSSPRLVGYTF. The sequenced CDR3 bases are TGTGCCAGCAGCTCCCCCCGTCTTGTAGGC.

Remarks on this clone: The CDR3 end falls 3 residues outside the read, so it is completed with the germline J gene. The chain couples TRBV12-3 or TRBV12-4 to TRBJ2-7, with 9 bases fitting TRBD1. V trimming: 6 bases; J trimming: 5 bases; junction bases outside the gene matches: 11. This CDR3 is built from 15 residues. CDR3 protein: CASSHRGTGNHEQYF. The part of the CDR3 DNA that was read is TGTGCCAGCAGCCACCGAGGGACAGGGAACCACGAG.

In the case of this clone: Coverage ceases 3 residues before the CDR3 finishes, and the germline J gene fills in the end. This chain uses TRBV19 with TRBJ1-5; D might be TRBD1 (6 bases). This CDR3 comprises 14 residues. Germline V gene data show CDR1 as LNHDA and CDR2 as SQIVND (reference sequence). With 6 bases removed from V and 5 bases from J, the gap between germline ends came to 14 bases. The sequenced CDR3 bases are TGTGCCAGTAGCCTTCGGGGGGCTTATCAGCCC. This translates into CASSLRGAYQP. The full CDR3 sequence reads CASSLRGAYQPQHF.